This entry lists 25 T cell receptor beta chains sequenced from one sample in a study of T-cell reconstitution after alpha-beta-depleted transplantation in children. Library preparation (for TCRbeta) was performed with unique molecular identifiers. From the PCR reads, TCRdb called clonotypes with MiXCR, one entry per CDR3 protein. In the table there are a few hundred thousand distinct CDR3 sequences, 10% to 15% of which are singletons. Here the sequenced sample was PBMCs, mostly from graft donor cells, taken 360 days after TCRalphabeta/CD19-depleted stem cell transplant. The receptors come from a male patient between 10 and 17 years old who had a stem cell transplant for acute myeloid leukemia, so the T cells may come from the graft donor.

This clonotype was seen a handful of times. This sequence joins TRBV12-3 or TRBV12-4 and TRBJ2-1; D gene unclear. Deletions cut 6 bases from V and 4 bases from J, with 16 bases between. CDR3 length equals 15 residues. CDR3 in amino acids: CASRPGHSLYNEQFF. As DNA, the CDR3 is TGTGCCAGCAGGCCCGGGCATTCTCTTTACAATGAGCAGTTCTTC.

This clonotype was observed at least ten times. The chain employs TRBV11-2 and TRBJ2-7; the D is unclear. The ends were cut back, 0 bases at V and 4 bases at J, with 16 bases in the middle. Germline V CDR1 and CDR2: SGHAT, FQNNGV. The CDR3 extends over 16 amino acids. The CDR3: CASSLDSWSSVYEQYF. The CDR3 DNA is TGTGCCAGCAGCTTAGATTCATGGAGCTCCGTTTACGAGCAGTACTTC.

In this sample, this clonotype turned up a few times. The chain carries TRBV5-1 and TRBJ2-1, with D possibly TRBD2 on 6 matching bases. CDR1 and CDR2 (germline): SGHRS, YFSETQ. V lost 3 bases, J lost 5 bases, and 15 bases lay in between. The CDR3 totals 15 residues. As DNA, the CDR3 is TGCGCCAGCAGCTCGGTTGGGGCGGGAAACAATGAGCAGTTCTTC. Protein: CASSSVGAGNNEQFF.

The chain has TRBV28 and TRBJ1-5; maybe TRBD1 (5 bases). The germline V gene has CDR1 MDHEN and CDR2 SYDVKM. This CDR3 spans 14 amino acids. V was cut by 7 bases and J by 1 base, with 11 bases left in between. This CDR3 is CASIFGGSNQPQHF. Here the CDR3 DNA reads TGTGCCAGCATCTTCGGGGGGAGCAATCAGCCCCAGCATTTT.

The chain joins TRBV19 to TRBJ2-1; D uncertain. This CDR3 comprises 13 residues. V was shortened by 5 bases and J by 5 bases, with 10 bases between the two germline ends. The germline gives CDR1 LNHDA, CDR2 SQIVND (reference sequence). Written as DNA, the CDR3 is TGTGCCAGTAGTGCGATCGGAGACAATGAGCAGTTCTTC. Translating gives CASSAIGDNEQFF.

J is TRBJ2-4 and V is TRBV4-2; 7 positions agree with TRBD1. This CDR3 spans 17 amino acids. V trimming: 4 bases; J trimming: 0 bases; junction bases outside the gene matches: 9. Germline lookup yields CDR1 LGHNA and CDR2 YNFKEQ. CDR3 protein: CASSPLGTDIAKNIQYF. The CDR3 nucleotides read TGTGCCAGCAGCCCACTTGGGACAGATATAGCCAAAAACATTCAGTACTTC.

The V gene is TRBV5-4, the J gene TRBJ2-3; D is possibly TRBD1 (5 bases). There are 14 residues in the CDR3. Trimming took off 4 bases at V and 0 bases at J, with 9 bases between the two ends. Per germline, CDR1 SGHNT and CDR2 YYREEE (reference sequence). CDR3 coding DNA: TGTGCCAGCAGCAAGACAGCGAGCACAGATACGCAGTATTTT. It specifies CASSKTASTDTQYF.

This clonotype was counted many times. The junction does not match germline at one end; this may be a read error. The chain combines TRBV4-2 with TRBJ2-4, with 8 bases that match TRBD2. In germline, CDR1 is LGHNA, CDR2 YNFKEQ. The CDR3 is 13 amino acids. The CDR3 region has the DNA TGTGCCAGCAGCCAAGATAAAGGCGGGAGGCCCGACTTC. Amino acid sequence: CASSQDKGGRPDF.

The CDR3: CASSLIAGGVDTQYF. CDR3 DNA: TGTGCCAGCAGCCTTATAGCGGGGGGGGTTGATACGCAGTATTTT. The chain couples TRBV4-2 to TRBJ2-3, with 11 bases fitting TRBD2. CDR3 length equals 15 residues. Per the germline V gene, CDR1 is LGHNA and CDR2 is YNFKEQ. V dropped 4 bases and J dropped 6; count of bases not matched to a gene: 6.

The chain has TRBV20-1 and TRBJ2-1, with D perhaps given as TRBD1 or TRBD2 (9 bases each). Per germline, CDR1 DFQATT and CDR2 SNEGSKA (reference sequence). CDR3 length: 21 amino acids. V gave up 0 bases and J gave up 8 bases, with 35 bases separating them. The CDR3, as DNA: TGCAGTGCTAGAGATGGGACCGGGACAGGGAAGTTCGCGGGAGGGTCGCATGAGCAGTTCTTC. Its protein is CSARDGTGTGKFAGGSHEQFF.

This clonotype was recorded only once. The rearrangement links TRBV2 to TRBJ2-1, with a possible D match to TRBD1 (5 bases). From germline, CDR1 is SNHLY and CDR2 FYNNEI. The CDR3 consists of 19 residues. The CDR3 spells CTLSYITGVNGLSYNEQFF. CDR3 sequence (DNA): TGTACCCTCTCCTATATCACAGGCGTCAACGGCCTATCCTACAATGAGCAGTTCTTC.

There are a few counts of this clonotype. The V and J genes are TRBV5-1 and TRBJ2-7; 9 bases agree with TRBD1. The CDR3 loop spans 15 amino acids. Germline V CDR1 and CDR2: SGHRS, YFSETQ. V shed 4 bases, J shed 3 bases, and the junction held 8 bases outside the gene matches. The CDR3 loop is CASSMAGTGSYEQYF. In DNA, the CDR3 is TGCGCCAGCAGCATGGCCGGGACAGGGAGCTACGAGCAGTACTTC.

The sample holds many counts of this clonotype. This rearrangement joins TRBV3-1 to TRBJ2-7, with 9 bases lining up with TRBD1. The CDR3 consists of 17 residues. With 1 base clipped from V and 2 bases from J, the junction kept 9 bases outside the gene matches. The V gene's germline CDR1 is LGHDT and CDR2 YNNKEL (reference sequence). Written as DNA, the CDR3 is TGTGCCAGCAGCCAAGGCCGGGACAGGGCTTCTACCTACGAGCAGTACTTC. Translation gives CASSQGRDRASTYEQYF.

This clonotype occurred a few times. V gene TRBV7-6 combines with J gene TRBJ2-1, with 14 bases fitting TRBD2. The trim removed 4 bases at V and 3 bases at J, leaving 14 bases unmatched. The CDR3 is 20 amino acids. CDR1 and CDR2 from the germline V gene are SGHVS and FNYEAQ. For the CDR3, the DNA is TGTGCCAGCAGCTCCACGGAGGGACTAGCGGGAGATTTAGGCTACAATGAGCAGTTCTTC. Protein sequence: CASSSTEGLAGDLGYNEQFF.

This clonotype has only a few counts. This chain links TRBV14 with TRBJ2-1; 8 nucleotides align to TRBD2. There are 15 residues in the CDR3. Germline V gives CDR1 SGHDN, CDR2 FVKESK. Trimming at V came to 4 bases and at J to 3 bases, leaving 5 bases not matched to a gene. For the CDR3, the DNA is TGTGCCAGCAGCCCCCCTAGCGGGCTCTACAATGAGCAGTTCTTC. Amino acid sequence: CASSPPSGLYNEQFF.

The chain recombines TRBV5-5 with TRBJ2-1; the D is unclear. V was cut by 6 bases and J by 4 bases, with 8 bases left in between. The CDR3 length is 12 residues. Germline CDR1 reads SGHKS; CDR2 reads YYEKEE (reference sequence). CDR3 bases: TGTGCCAGCAACCCCCGGTACAATGAGCAGTTCTTC. This codes for CASNPRYNEQFF.

In regard to this clonotype: A junction end diverges from the germline sequence, so it may reflect a read error. The chain recombines TRBV6-1 with TRBJ2-7; 7 bases align to TRBD2. CDR3 length: 14 residues. Germline CDR1 MNHNS, CDR2 SASEGT. This CDR3 is CASRPWRERGTGVF. The CDR3 bases are TGTGCCAGCAGACCCTGGCGGGAGAGGGGTACCGGGGTCTTC.

The chain couples TRBV28 to TRBJ1-1; D gene ambiguous. The germline V and J ends were trimmed by 2 bases and 0 bases, with 19 bases remaining between them. The CDR3 has 18 amino acids. The germline gives CDR1 MDHEN, CDR2 SYDVKM. CDR3 in amino acids: CASSLRFKANKMNTEAFF. The CDR3 coding sequence is TGTGCCAGCAGTTTAAGGTTCAAGGCAAATAAGATGAACACTGAAGCTTTCTTT.

This clonotype was counted between two and nine times. The chain couples TRBV11-2 to TRBJ2-1, with 8 bases that match TRBD2. V dropped 7 bases and J dropped 8; count of bases not matched to a gene: 7. CDR1 and CDR2 (germline): SGHAT, FQNNGV. This CDR3 is 13 amino acids long. The CDR3 is CASNPGGGHEQFF. For the CDR3, the DNA is TGTGCCAGCAACCCCGGGGGGGGGCATGAGCAGTTCTTC.

This clonotype has just a few counts. V is TRBV19 and J is TRBJ2-1; 7 bases match TRBD1. The CDR3 covers 16 residues. V lost 3 bases and J lost 6; bases outside the gene matches: 11. In germline, CDR1 is LNHDA, CDR2 SQIVND (reference sequence). The CDR3 loop is CASSIIGNPGGNEQFF. CDR3 DNA sequence: TGTGCCAGTAGTATTATAGGAAACCCAGGGGGCAATGAGCAGTTCTTC.

The J gene is TRBJ1-5, the V gene TRBV24-1; D not resolved. Per the germline V gene, CDR1 is KGHDR and CDR2 is SFDVKD. The CDR3 is made up of 13 amino acids. V gave up 5 bases and J gave up 1 base, with 5 bases separating them. In DNA form, the CDR3 reads TGTGCCACCAGTGTGGGGAGCAATCAGCCCCAGCATTTT. The encoded protein is CATSVGSNQPQHF.

This clonotype was found a few times. The gene calls are TRBV7-6 and TRBJ2-4; 8 bases map to TRBD1. This CDR3 region has 16 residues. Per germline, CDR1 SGHVS and CDR2 FNYEAQ. The trim removed 2 bases at V and 2 bases at J, leaving 5 bases unmatched. CDR3 sequence: CASSLRDRGPKNIQYF. The CDR3 DNA sequence: TGTGCCAGCAGCTTACGAGACAGGGGACCCAAAAACATTCAGTACTTC.

This clonotype was found many times. V gene TRBV5-1 combines with J gene TRBJ1-5; TRBD1 might be the D (6 bases). The CDR3 sequence is 14 residues long. Trimming stripped 0 bases from V and 5 bases from J, with 9 bases between. Germline loops: CDR1 SGHRS, CDR2 YFSETQ. CDR3 loop: CASSLVSGDQPQHF. In DNA, the CDR3 is TGCGCCAGCAGCTTGGTCTCAGGGGATCAGCCCCAGCATTTT.

The chain joins TRBV5-1 to TRBJ2-2; D gene ambiguous. This CDR3 has 15 residues. V was cut by 0 bases and J by 0 bases, with 6 bases left in between. Germline CDR1 is SGHRS and CDR2 is YFSETQ. The CDR3 coding sequence is TGCGCCAGCAGCTTGGGGCCGTCGAACACCGGGGAGCTGTTTTTT. Translation: CASSLGPSNTGELFF.

This chain links TRBV6-5 with TRBJ2-2; D gene unclear. V lost 0 bases and J lost 0, with 5 bases in between. From germline, CDR1 is MNHEY and CDR2 SVGAGI. The CDR3 runs to 15 residues. CDR3 residues: CASSYSGTNTGELFF. As DNA, the CDR3 is TGTGCCAGCAGTTACTCAGGAACGAACACCGGGGAGCTGTTTTTT.